This T cell receptor beta chain is drawn from a study of blood T cell repertoires in COVID-19. Looking at the study overall: T cells, B-cell-depleted T cells, or PBMCs provided the cDNA or gDNA that served as material.

Germline trimming cut 2 bases from V and 4 bases from J; bases unmatched to any gene: 2. The CDR3 loop spans 15 amino acids. Germline V gene sequence: CDR1 SGHNT, CDR2 YENEEA. Per the authors' pipeline: Quantification of nucleated cells was approximated via reference gene primer amplification. The table came from immunoSEQ multiplex PCR; TCRdb's copy has only in-frame clones and leaves some out. V and J calls and clone size are given by that table; D and trimming were obtained from the DNA. This table has under 250,000 clones, around four fifths appearing once. The source of this sequence is a man aged 35-49 years with acute or convalescent COVID-19. The material sequenced was peripheral blood. This chain links TRBV11-3 with TRBJ2-3; TRBD2 matches 11 bases. CDR3 sequence (DNA): TGTGCCAGCAGCTTAACTAGCGGGGGCCCAGATACGCAGTATTTT. This translates into CASSLTSGGPDTQYF.